Each of the 17 T cell receptor beta chains below was sequenced from the same sample in a study of CD8 T cells in ankylosing spondylitis. TCRdb re-derived calls from the 5' RACE reads in MiXCR, one entry per CDR3 protein. Counted here are roughly 230,000 distinct CDR3 sequences, 8% to 9% occurring once; the ten biggest clones make up about 5%. The sample comprised blood, either unsorted or a sorted T cell fraction (not recorded which). Receptor source: a female donor with ankylosing spondylitis or in good health (not recorded which).

In this sample, this clonotype turned up many times. The rearrangement links TRBV20-1 to TRBJ2-3; TRBD2 matches 9 bases. The V and J ends lost 2 bases and 2 bases, in that order; junction bases with no gene match: 2. In germline, CDR1 is DFQATT, CDR2 SNEGSKA (reference sequence). This CDR3 contains 14 residues. Here the CDR3 DNA reads TGCAGTGCTAGAAGCGGGGGGTTCACAGATACGCAGTATTTT. As protein: CSARSGGFTDTQYF.

In this sample, this clonotype turned up a few times. The chain combines TRBV5-6 with TRBJ2-7, with 9 bases lining up with TRBD2. CDR1 is SGHDT, CDR2 YYEEEE, per germline. V trimming: 3 bases; J trimming: 3 bases; junction bases outside the gene matches: 7. CDR3 length: 15 residues. This CDR3 is CASSSLAGVGYEQYF. DNA for the CDR3: TGTGCCAGCAGCTCCTTAGCGGGAGTGGGCTACGAGCAGTACTTC.

In its sample, this clonotype was seen many times. The chain uses TRBV27 and TRBJ2-7; either TRBD1 or TRBD2 may supply D (5 bases each). Germline assignment: CDR1 MNHEY and CDR2 SMNVEV (reference sequence). Deletions cut 5 bases from V and 6 bases from J, with 14 bases between. The CDR3 length is 13 residues. The CDR3 DNA sequence: TGTGCCAGCAGTCGATTATCTGGGGGCGAGCAGTACTTC. It translates to CASSRLSGGEQYF.

This clonotype has at least ten counts. This sequence joins TRBV6-1 and TRBJ2-1; 7 bases agree with TRBD2. This CDR3 has 15 residues. Germline trimming cut 2 bases from V and 7 bases from J; bases unmatched to any gene: 8. Germline V gene data show CDR1 as MNHNS and CDR2 as SASEGT. The CDR3 reads CASSESVLARNEQFF. The DNA of the CDR3 is TGTGCCAGCAGTGAATCGGTACTAGCGAGGAATGAGCAGTTCTTC.

This clonotype was seen at least ten times. The genes are TRBV15 and TRBJ2-2; weak D call: TRBD2 (5 bases). CDR1 and CDR2 (germline): LNHNV, YYDKDF (reference sequence). CDR3 size: 17 residues. Trimming shortened V by 0 bases and J by 6 bases, and 17 bases separated the two germline ends. The CDR3 is CATSRDARVMRAGELFF. In DNA, the CDR3 is TGTGCCACCAGCAGAGATGCGAGGGTAATGAGAGCCGGGGAGCTGTTTTTT.

This clonotype was recorded many times. The V call is TRBV7-2, the J call TRBJ2-2, with D maybe TRBD2 (7 bases). The CDR3 length is 14 residues. The germline CDR1 and CDR2 sequences are SGHTA and FQGNSA. V was shortened by 6 bases and J by 5 bases, with 13 bases between the two germline ends. The CDR3 here is CASRSSGTTGELFF. DNA for the CDR3: TGTGCCAGCAGATCCAGCGGGACAACCGGGGAGCTGTTTTTT. The variable domain in full, with the rest retrieved from reference TRBV7-2 and TRBJ2-2, is GAGVSQSPSNKVTEKGKDVELRCDPISGHTALYWYRQSLGQGLEFLIYFQGNSAPDKSGLPSDRFSAERTGGSVSTLTIQRTQQEDSAVYLCASRSSGTTGELFFGEGSRLTVL.

This clonotype was recorded a few times. A much more abundant neighbour one base away suggests this may be a read error. The V and J genes are TRBV29-1 and TRBJ1-2, with D hard to call. Germline assignment: CDR1 SQVTM and CDR2 ANQGSEA. This CDR3 contains 13 residues. Trimming removed 4 bases from V and 4 bases from J, with 13 bases in between. CDR3 protein: CSVAQLSGYGYTF. As DNA, the CDR3 is TGCAGCGTTGCCCAATTAAGTGGCTATGGCTACACCTTC.

Only a few counts were recorded for this clonotype. The chain combines TRBV30 with TRBJ1-2; no firm D call. CDR3 size: 12 residues. V was cut by 0 bases and J by 7 bases, with 9 bases left in between. Germline V gene lookup returns CDR1 GTSNPN and CDR2 SVGIG (reference sequence). As DNA, the CDR3 is TGTGCCTGGAGTGTACAGAGGGTTGGCTACACCTTC. Translation: CAWSVQRVGYTF.

Many counts were recorded for this clonotype. The V call is TRBV20-1, the J call TRBJ2-1; tentatively, D is TRBD2 (6 bases). V lost 7 bases and J 4 bases, leaving 17 bases between the germline ends. CDR1 and CDR2 (germline): DFQATT, SNEGSKA (reference sequence). The CDR3 loop spans 14 amino acids. The CDR3 reads CSVEGTGIYNEQFF. The CDR3 DNA reads TGCAGTGTCGAAGGGACTGGTATTTACAATGAGCAGTTCTTC.

There are many counts of this clonotype. V gene TRBV6-6 combines with J gene TRBJ2-5; a weak D match, TRBD2 (5 bases). With 2 bases removed from V and 5 bases from J, the gap between germline ends came to 6 bases. The CDR3 runs to 12 residues. The V gene's germline CDR1 is MNHNY and CDR2 SVGAGI (reference sequence). The CDR3: CASSYVAETQYF. As DNA, the CDR3 is TGTGCCAGCAGTTACGTAGCGGAGACCCAGTACTTC.

The chain recombines TRBV7-2 with TRBJ2-7, with D perhaps assigned TRBD1 or TRBD2 (6 bases each). The V and J ends lost 4 bases and 6 bases respectively, with 13 bases between them. The CDR3 runs to 13 residues. From germline, CDR1 is SGHTA and CDR2 FQGNSA. Written as DNA, the CDR3 is TGTGCCAGCAGCTCGACACAGGGACTCGAGCAGTACTTC. Translating it yields CASSSTQGLEQYF.

This clonotype occurred many times. The chain employs TRBV18 and TRBJ2-1; 15 bases fit TRBD2. Trimming at V came to 6 bases and at J to 5 bases, leaving 11 bases not matched to a gene. Looked up from germline, CDR1 is KGHSH and CDR2 is LQKENI. The CDR3 length is 18 residues. The CDR3 sequence is CASSPGLAGGGPNNEQFF. The CDR3 nucleotides are TGTGCCAGCTCTCCGGGACTAGCGGGAGGCGGGCCTAACAATGAGCAGTTCTTC. Looking up the rest from reference TRBV18 and TRBJ2-1 gives the full variable domain: NAGVMQNPRHLVRRRGQEARLRCSPMKGHSHVYWYRQLPEEGLKFMVYLQKENIIDESGMPKERFSAEFPKEGPSILRIQQVVRGDSAAYFCASSPGLAGGGPNNEQFFGPGTRLTVL.

This clonotype was found many times. The rearrangement joins TRBV20-1 to TRBJ2-1; 7 bases are shared with TRBD2. Germline V gene data show CDR1 as DFQATT and CDR2 as SNEGSKA (reference sequence). V shed 6 bases and J 1 base; nucleotides not matched to a gene: 9. This CDR3 is 15 amino acids long. The CDR3 coding sequence is TGCAGTGCGTCCGGGCTAGCGGTTTCCTACAATGAGCAGTTCTTC. This codes for CSASGLAVSYNEQFF.

This clonotype was detected a few times. V and J are TRBV7-8 and TRBJ2-6, with a weak D call TRBD1 (6 bases). V lost 5 bases, J lost 0 bases, and 14 bases lay in between. The length of the CDR3 is 17 residues. Germline assignment: CDR1 SGHVS and CDR2 FQNEAQ. CDR3 residues: CASSQQGRLSGANVLTF. Here the CDR3 DNA reads TGTGCCAGCAGCCAACAGGGCCGACTCTCTGGGGCCAACGTCCTGACTTTC.

Ten or more counts support this clonotype. This chain joins TRBV5-1 and TRBJ2-5, with 7 bases matching TRBD2. CDR3 length equals 16 residues. V dropped 0 bases and J dropped 5; count of bases not matched to a gene: 10. The germline CDR1 and CDR2 sequences are SGHRS and YFSETQ. CDR3: CASSLGLAVLGETQYF. The DNA of the CDR3 is TGCGCCAGCAGCTTGGGGCTAGCGGTCCTTGGGGAGACCCAGTACTTC.

This rearrangement joins TRBV7-9 to TRBJ2-7, with D tentatively TRBD1 or TRBD2 (5 bases each). V lost 3 bases and J 9 bases, leaving 15 bases between the germline ends. Per germline, CDR1 SEHNR and CDR2 FQNEAQ (reference sequence). The CDR3 extends over 13 amino acids. CDR3 sequence: CASSFPGPSRQYF. The CDR3 DNA reads TGTGCCAGCAGCTTCCCGGGGCCCTCGAGGCAGTACTTC.

The chain carries TRBV18 and TRBJ2-7, with 7 positions matching TRBD2. The CDR3 has 14 amino acids. Germline V lookup: CDR1 KGHSH, CDR2 LQKENI. V was clipped by 6 bases and J by 4 bases; unmatched bases: 9. CDR3: CASSLGGEGYEQYF. For the CDR3, the DNA is TGTGCCAGCTCCCTGGGAGGGGAAGGTTACGAGCAGTACTTC.